This TCR beta chain appears in the sequencing data of a study of blood T cell repertoires in COVID-19 (dated by TCRdb to 2020 to 2021). Study-level background: The collaborator samples originated in the United States, Italy and Spain and spanned the acute and convalescent phases of COVID-19. The dataset comprised deeply sampled blood TCRbeta repertoires from subjects exposed to, actively infected with, or recovered from COVID-19. Where HLA class I and class II types were available, the types were taken from metadata supplied by the sample provider, not from assay-based typing. Samples were obtained from the ongoing ImmuneRACE study (first 160 participants) and from about 1,300 subjects provided by 6 global collaborators. The prospective study material was composed of cDNA or gDNA derived from T cells, B-cell-depleted T cells, or PBMCs. The repertoires were made available in a free public database intended to serve as a resource for research on the immune response to SARS-CoV-2. The sample metadata nearly always contained a de-identified subject ID, COVID-19 status, age in years and sex. What the authors observed across the whole study: How much clinical and demographic metadata was included differed by source and by participant, and the metadata was provided uncurated.

In regard to this clone: There is no known antigen for this receptor. One base away there is no much larger clone; base qualities are not given.

CDR1 and CDR2, looked up from the germline V gene, are SNHLY and FYNNEI. CDR3 length: 12 amino acids, cysteine to phenylalanine. Here the CDR3 DNA is all that survives: 36 bases in frame from base 1. Compared with germline, V lacks 7 bases and J lacks 4 bases; bases without a gene match: 3. The immunoSEQ Assay, a bias-controlled multiplex PCR, was used to amplify TCRbeta CDR3 regions from genomic DNA. The paper's data handling went like this. Nucleated cell counts per sample were estimated from amplification of reference gene primers within the assay. To quantify the absolute abundance of each unique TCRbeta CDR3 rearrangement, sequence reads were collapsed and filtered. For each sample, productive Simpson clonality was calculated as the square root of Simpson's diversity index over productive rearrangements. What TCRdb holds here is the immuneACCESS table cut down to in-frame rearrangements. Part of the clones is not present; checked against another copy, under half of the missing clones reflect an unresolved V gene, and the others are unexplained. V and J calls and clone size come straight from that table; D and trimming were deduced from the DNA. The sample table lists about 160,000 clones, around nine tenths of them with a count of one. 10% of the sample is held by the ten biggest clonotypes.

At one collaborating source in Seattle, patients were enrolled during active infection and were followed longitudinally through the course of disease. Collaborating institutions collected whole blood in K2EDTA tubes following their own protocols. For TCRbeta analysis, collaborator samples were shipped as frozen whole blood, as isolated PBMCs, or as DNA extracted from either sample type. The chain couples TRBV2 to TRBJ2-7, with 8 junctional bases fitting TRBD1. The sequenced sample consisted of peripheral blood. The clonotype comes from a woman in her 70s with COVID-19, enrolled during active disease. The CDR3 here reads CASNRQGYEQYF. Read as DNA, the sequence is TGTGCCAGCAACCGACAGGGGTACGAGCAGTACTTC. Extended through the reference TRBV2 and TRBJ2-7 proteins, this CDR3 yields the full variable domain: EPEVTQTPSHQVTQMGQEVILRCVPISNHLYFYWYRQILGQKVEFLVSFYNNEISEKSEIFDDQFSVERPDGSNFTLKIRSTKLEDSAMYFCASNRQGYEQYFGPGTRLTVT.